This TCR beta chain was obtained from a study of beta chain features in type 1 diabetes. Study-wide background: All samples together contributed some 100,000,000 sorted cells for examination.

Since all of the isolated RNA was reverse transcribed, expressed TCRB transcripts were what got sequenced. Sequenced by immunoSEQ multiplex PCR; TCRdb stores in-frame clones only, minus some. The top ten clones hold 0.03% to 0.045% of a sample with 500,000 to 850,000 clones, about 14% of them seen once. This clone turned up a few times. The antigen remains unidentified. Germline CDR1 reads MDHEN; CDR2 reads SYDVKM. Trimming took 6 bases from V and 10 from J, leaving 21 bases between them. CDR3 length equals 15 residues. Purity (above 98%) was reached by all sorted populations. Study-wide results and limits: High TCR expression in some cells could lead to their over-representation in cDNA sequencing. Across all four CD4+ subsets, people with type 1 diabetes showed modestly shorter TCRB CDR3s. For type 1 diabetes patients, VDJ junctions showed fewer insertions and more deletions.

V and J are TRBV28 and TRBJ1-4, with a possible D match to TRBD1 (5 bases). The sample comprised naive CD4+ T cells from blood. The receptor was derived from a man aged 18 to 29 with type 1 diabetes. CDR3 sequence: CASSRPESAGTKLFF. DNA of the CDR3: TGTGCCAGCAGCCGCCCGGAGTCAGCAGGGACAAAACTGTTTTTT.